This is a list of T cell receptor beta chains from one sample in a study of T cell changes during pregnancy in multiple sclerosis. TCRdb's copy holds only in-frame clones and misses some; the assay was immunoSEQ multiplex PCR. The sample holds 130,000 or so clones; approximately 96% are singletons and the top ten take less than 0.55%. This sample comprised peripheral blood, obtained after pregnancy. These receptors all stem from a female donor with multiple sclerosis, enrolled in a pregnancy study. The CDR3 runs from the conserved cysteine through the conserved F or W. A D gene is named only where the DNA matches it firmly. Size is stated for part of the rows, as once, few or many counts, or as a class when the clone is expanded.

abundance	d_gene	v_gene	j_gene	CDR3aa	CDR3nt
.	TRBD2	TRBV7-9	TRBJ2-1	CASSLGRVSSGNNEQFF	TGTGCCAGCAGCTTAGGGCGCGTGTCTAGCGGAAACAATGAGCAGTTCTTC
.	TRBD1	TRBV28	TRBJ1-1	CASSLRQGQGYTEAFF	TGTGCCAGCAGTCTTCGACAGGGCCAAGGGTACACTGAAGCTTTCTTT
.	.	TRBV7-2	TRBJ2-7	CASSLEGTLSSEQYF	TGTGCCAGCAGCTTAGAAGGGACTCTCTCAAGCGAGCAGTACTTC
.	.	TRBV10-3	TRBJ1-1	CAISEKGGTEAFF	TGTGCCATCAGTGAGAAGGGGGGGACTGAAGCTTTCTTT
once	.	TRBV5-5	TRBJ2-7	CASSLAGLTYEQYF	TGTGCCAGCAGCTTGGCCGGACTTACCTACGAGCAGTACTTC
.	TRBD2	TRBV4-1	TRBJ2-5	CASSHPGTRGRVGQETQYF	TGCGCCAGCAGCCATCCCGGGACTAGAGGTCGAGTGGGACAAGAGACCCAGTACTTC
once	.	TRBV28	TRBJ2-5	CASSRETQYF	TGTGCCAGCAGCCGAGAGACCCAGTACTTC
.	.	TRBV28	TRBJ2-7	CASSPGQIYEQYF	TGTGCCAGCAGTCCTGGACAGATCTACGAGCAGTACTTC
.	.	TRBV27	TRBJ2-1	CASSSRTYNEQFF	TGTGCCAGCAGTTCTAGAACCTACAATGAGCAGTTCTTC
once	TRBD1	TRBV27	TRBJ1-5	CASSNRGLNQPQHF	TGTGCCAGCAGCAACAGGGGCCTCAATCAGCCCCAGCATTTT
.	TRBD2	TRBV28	TRBJ2-7	CASSLKSGGRAREQYF	TGTGCCAGCAGTTTAAAGTCGGGCGGGAGGGCCAGGGAGCAGTACTTC
.	TRBD2	TRBV6-1	TRBJ2-1	CASSVTGGVNEQFF	TGTGCCAGCAGTGTGACGGGAGGGGTAAATGAGCAGTTCTTC
.	.	TRBV27	TRBJ2-1	CASSSPGYSYNEQFF	TGTGCCAGCAGTTCCCCGGGGTATAGCTACAATGAGCAGTTCTTC
.	TRBD2	TRBV4-1	TRBJ2-7	CASSQEGLAGVEQYF	TGCGCCAGCAGCCAAGAAGGCCTGGCGGGAGTAGAGCAGTACTTC
.	.	TRBV2	TRBJ1-3	CASSELGTSGNTIYF	TGTGCCAGCAGTGAACTGGGGACTTCTGGAAACACCATATATTTT
.	.	TRBV18	TRBJ1-2	CASSPGRVGYGYTF	TGTGCCAGCTCACCAGGCAGGGTTGGGTATGGCTACACCTTC
.	.	TRBV5-4	TRBJ2-7	CASSFGRGSSYEQYF	TGTGCCAGCAGCTTCGGCAGGGGTAGCTCCTACGAGCAGTACTTC
.	TRBD2	TRBV6-1	TRBJ2-5	CASSPGLAGRETQYF	TGTGCCAGCAGTCCCGGACTAGCGGGAAGAGAGACCCAGTACTTC
.	TRBD1	TRBV6-1	TRBJ1-2	CASSDQTWGQYYGYTF	TGTGCCAGCAGTGATCAGACCTGGGGACAGTACTATGGCTACACCTTC
.	.	TRBV14	TRBJ2-5	CASSQDLQETQYF	TGTGCCAGCAGCCAAGACCTTCAAGAGACCCAGTACTTC
.	.	TRBV27	TRBJ2-7	CASGASVGPYEQYF	TGTGCCAGCGGGGCCTCCGTGGGCCCCTACGAGCAGTACTTC
.	.	TRBV9	TRBJ2-1	CASSTPLGGAEQFF	TGTGCCAGCAGCACGCCCTTGGGGGGTGCTGAGCAGTTCTTC
.	TRBD2	TRBV28	TRBJ2-1	CASSSGTSDNEQFF	TGTGCCAGCAGTTCCGGGACTAGTGACAATGAGCAGTTCTTC
once	.	TRBV28	TRBJ2-7	CASTPGGREQYF	TGTGCCAGCACTCCCGGCGGTCGCGAGCAGTACTTC
.	.	TRBV7-2	TRBJ2-5	CASSPTGRGETQYF	TGTGCCAGCAGCCCTACAGGGCGTGGAGAGACCCAGTACTTC
.	.	TRBV29-1	TRBJ1-2	CSVERLNYGYTF	TGCAGCGTTGAACGTTTAAACTATGGCTACACCTTC
.	TRBD1	TRBV10-1	TRBJ2-1	CASSEIQGESYNEQFF	TGCGCCAGCAGCGAAATTCAGGGGGAGTCCTACAATGAGCAGTTCTTC
.	.	TRBV2	TRBJ2-2	CASSGSGMNTGELFF	TGTGCCAGCAGTGGTTCCGGGATGAACACCGGGGAGCTGTTTTTT
.	TRBD2	TRBV27	TRBJ2-1	CASSRTSGISYNEQFF	TGTGCCAGCAGCAGGACTAGCGGCATCTCCTACAATGAGCAGTTCTTC
.	.	TRBV5-1	TRBJ1-4	CASSRRQDTNEKLFF	TGCGCCAGCAGCAGAAGACAAGACACTAATGAAAAACTGTTTTTT
.	TRBD1	TRBV11-1	TRBJ1-2	CASSLEDRGYGYTF	TGTGCCAGCAGCCTAGAGGACAGGGGATACGGCTACACCTTC
.	TRBD1	TRBV2	TRBJ2-1	CASSFQGDSYNEQFF	TGTGCCAGCAGCTTTCAGGGGGACTCCTACAATGAGCAGTTCTTC
.	.	TRBV5-1	TRBJ2-5	CASSQGASGKQETQYF	TGCGCCAGCAGCCAGGGGGCTAGCGGGAAACAAGAGACCCAGTACTTC
.	.	TRBV15	TRBJ2-7	CATSRDEGQAIYEQYF	TGTGCCACCAGCAGAGATGAGGGTCAGGCCATCTACGAGCAGTACTTC
.	.	TRBV6-6	TRBJ2-1	CASRSLGAYAINEQFF	TGTGCCAGCAGGTCCTTGGGAGCGTATGCTATCAATGAGCAGTTCTTC
.	TRBD2	TRBV28	TRBJ2-1	CASRRGGPISLAPRDEQFF	TGTGCCAGCCGCCGGGGAGGGCCGATCTCCCTAGCGCCGAGGGATGAGCAGTTCTTC
.	TRBD1	TRBV2	TRBJ2-2	CASIQGALPGELFF	TGTGCCAGCATCCAGGGGGCGCTTCCCGGGGAGCTGTTTTTT
.	TRBD1	TRBV19	TRBJ1-2	CASSRSGTGGAYTF	TGTGCCAGTAGTAGGTCCGGGACAGGGGGCGCCTACACCTTC
.	.	TRBV5-1	TRBJ2-7	CASSWGVDEQYF	TGCGCCAGCAGTTGGGGGGTTGACGAGCAGTACTTC
.	.	TRBV7-2	TRBJ1-5	CASSLGYGRGDNQPQHF	TGTGCCAGCAGCTTAGGATATGGCAGGGGTGACAATCAGCCCCAGCATTTT
.	.	TRBV5-6	TRBJ1-3	CASSLALTASGNTIYF	TGTGCCAGCAGCTTGGCGTTGACAGCCTCTGGAAACACCATATATTTT
.	TRBD1	TRBV5-8	TRBJ1-5	CASSFRGSGSNQPQHF	TGTGCCAGCAGCTTCAGGGGGAGTGGGAGCAATCAGCCCCAGCATTTT
.	.	TRBV5-1	TRBJ2-2	CASSLEGVPTGELFF	TGCGCCAGCAGCTTGGAGGGGGTACCCACCGGGGAGCTGTTTTTT
.	.	TRBV7-9	TRBJ1-2	CASSLGRGDYGYTF	TGTGCCAGCAGCTTAGGCAGGGGAGACTATGGCTACACCTTC
once	TRBD2	TRBV6-1	TRBJ2-7	CASTSGGRGPYEQYF	TGTGCCAGCACCTCGGGGGGGAGAGGCCCCTACGAGCAGTACTTC
.	.	TRBV29-1	TRBJ1-1	CSVSYMNTEAFF	TGCAGCGTCTCATACATGAACACTGAAGCTTTCTTT